A single sample is the source of the 22 T cell receptor beta chains below, sequenced in a study of siplizumab effects on memory and regulatory T cells. The table came from immunoSEQ multiplex PCR; TCRdb's copy has only in-frame clones and leaves some out. The top ten hold 1% to 1.5% of the sample, which has under 100,000 clones, roughly 94% seen once. The sample consisted of non-Treg CD4+ T cells sorted from blood. The source is a human donor in good health.

This clone was observed a single time. The rearrangement joins TRBV6-5 to TRBJ1-1; D is uncertain. CDR1 MNHEY and CDR2 SVGAGI come from the germline V gene. The CDR3 runs to 13 residues. The germline V and J ends were trimmed by 6 bases and 1 base, with 9 bases remaining between them. CDR3 protein: CASSRGWNTEAFF. CDR3 coding DNA: TGTGCCAGCAGCCGAGGATGGAACACTGAAGCTTTCTTT.

This chain connects TRBV2 to TRBJ1-4, with 7 bases fitting TRBD1. Germline CDR1 SNHLY, CDR2 FYNNEI. Trimming at V came to 2 bases and at J to 5 bases, leaving 2 bases not matched to a gene. This CDR3 is built from 14 residues. The CDR3 region is CASSEMTGNEKLFF. The DNA for the CDR3 is TGTGCCAGCAGTGAAATGACAGGGAATGAAAAACTGTTTTTT.

This clone was seen a single time. The CDR3 region has the DNA TGTGCCAGTAGAAAGGGGTATGGCTACACCTTC. Encoded protein: CASRKGYGYTF. The chain recombines TRBV19 with TRBJ1-2, with a tentative D call TRBD1 (5 bases). Germline V gene sequence: CDR1 LNHDA, CDR2 SQIVND (reference sequence). Deletions cut 6 bases from V and 5 bases from J, with 7 bases between. CDR3 length equals 11 residues.

The rearrangement uses TRBV19 and TRBJ2-2, with a possible D match to TRBD1 (8 bases). Between the trimmed V and J ends, which lost 6 bases and 5 bases, there was a span of 16 bases. The V gene's germline CDR1 is LNHDA and CDR2 SQIVND (reference sequence). The CDR3 loop spans 15 amino acids. CDR3 sequence: CASSIDRGGTGELFF. CDR3 DNA sequence: TGTGCCAGTAGCATCGACAGGGGAGGGACCGGGGAGCTGTTTTTT.

This clone was recorded once. This chain uses TRBV5-6 with TRBJ2-5, with 9 bases matching TRBD1. V gave up 5 bases and J gave up 5 bases; unmatched junction bases: 13. CDR3 length equals 16 residues. CDR1 is SGHDT, CDR2 YYEEEE, per germline. This chain's CDR3 is CASRGGGQGIWETQYF. The CDR3 nucleotides read TGTGCCAGCAGGGGCGGAGGACAGGGGATTTGGGAGACCCAGTACTTC.

This clone is a singleton in its sample. The rearrangement joins TRBV7-9 to TRBJ1-2; D uncertain. The germline V gene has CDR1 SEHNR and CDR2 FQNEAQ (reference sequence). The CDR3 contains 14 residues. Trimming left V 0 bases short and J 5 bases short, with 10 bases between. The CDR3 DNA is TGTGCCAGCAGCTTAGCAGGAATCGGGTATGGCTACACCTTC. Translating gives CASSLAGIGYGYTF. The full variable domain, completed using reference TRBV7-9 and TRBJ1-2, is DTGVSQNPRHKITKRGQNVTFRCDPISEHNRLYWYRQTLGQGPEFLTYFQNEAQLEKSRLLSDRFSAERPKGSFSTLEIQRTEQGDSAMYLCASSLAGIGYGYTFGSGTRLTVV.

The chain links TRBV19 to TRBJ1-1; no clear D gene. Deletions cut 6 bases from V and 5 bases from J, with 7 bases between. This CDR3 has 11 amino acids. CDR1 is LNHDA, CDR2 SQIVND, per germline (reference sequence). CDR3 nucleotide sequence: TGTGCCAGTAGGGAGAGGACTGAAGCTTTCTTT. This translates into CASRERTEAFF.

The rearrangement uses TRBV5-1 and TRBJ2-2, with D possibly matching TRBD2 (6 bases). Germline CDR1 is SGHRS and CDR2 is YFSETQ. Trimming removed 4 bases at V and 4 bases at J, with 23 bases between. The CDR3 runs 18 residues. The CDR3, as DNA: TGCGCCAGCAGCCCATCCCAGGGAGCGTGGAGGGGCACCGGGGAGCTGTTTTTT. Its translation is CASSPSQGAWRGTGELFF.

The chain recombines TRBV6-5 with TRBJ2-2; no clear D gene. Between the trimmed V and J ends, which lost 2 bases and 2 bases, there was a span of 0 bases. The CDR3 contains 12 residues. Per the germline V gene, CDR1 is MNHEY and CDR2 is SVGAGI. The DNA of the CDR3 is TGTGCCAGCAGTTACAACACCGGGGAGCTGTTTTTT. This sequence encodes CASSYNTGELFF.

The chain employs TRBV7-9 and TRBJ1-2; D gene ambiguous. This CDR3 region has 15 residues. V was pared by 2 bases and J by 2 bases, with 12 bases between. Germline CDR1 is SEHNR and CDR2 is FQNEAQ (reference sequence). CDR3 protein: CASSLFRVDNYGYTF. DNA for the CDR3: TGTGCCAGCAGCTTATTCCGGGTGGACAACTATGGCTACACCTTC.

The chain joins TRBV28 to TRBJ2-7; 7 bases are shared with TRBD1. Trimming took 1 base from V and 9 from J; bases not matched to a gene: 12. Germline V CDR1 and CDR2: MDHEN, SYDVKM. CDR3 size: 15 residues. The CDR3 is CASSLSSTGMGGQYF. The CDR3 DNA is TGTGCCAGCAGTTTATCGTCGACAGGGATGGGTGGGCAGTACTTC.

The chain joins TRBV5-4 to TRBJ2-2, with a weak D call TRBD1 (5 bases). Germline V gene data show CDR1 as SGHNT and CDR2 as YYREEE (reference sequence). V shed 0 bases and J shed 6 bases, with 21 bases lying between them. The CDR3 has 18 residues. The CDR3 DNA reads as TGTGCCAGCAGCTTGGCGGGTAGACAGCTACAGGTCGCCGGGGAGCTGTTTTTT. This gives the protein CASSLAGRQLQVAGELFF.

This chain joins TRBV6-6 and TRBJ2-7; D is unresolved. CDR1 and CDR2 from the germline V gene are MNHNY and SVGAGI (reference sequence). There are 15 residues in the CDR3. Trimming left V 6 bases short and J 2 bases short, with 17 bases between. The CDR3 reads CASSLLRTVTYEQYF. The CDR3 nucleotides read TGTGCCAGCAGCCTACTCAGGACGGTGACCTACGAGCAGTACTTC.

The V and J genes are TRBV5-4 and TRBJ2-5; TRBD2 aligns across 9 bases. Germline assignment: CDR1 SGHNT and CDR2 YYREEE (reference sequence). CDR3 length: 16 amino acids. With V trimmed by 4 bases and J by 4 bases, 11 bases remained unmatched. CDR3 bases: TGTGCCAGCAGCCCGGCCGGCGGGAGGGCCGTAGAGACCCAGTACTTC. Translated, it gives CASSPAGGRAVETQYF.

The chain links TRBV9 to TRBJ2-3; 9 bases line up with TRBD2. The V and J ends lost 0 bases and 6 bases, in that order; junction bases with no gene match: 14. The V gene's germline CDR1 is SGDLS and CDR2 YYNGEE. This CDR3 is 18 amino acids long. The CDR3 DNA reads TGTGCCAGCAGCGTAGAAGGCGGGAGGGCCTCATGGTCCGATACGCAGTATTTT. It is translated as CASSVEGGRASWSDTQYF.

The V gene is TRBV18, the J gene TRBJ2-1, with D possibly matching TRBD1 (6 bases). Looked up from germline, CDR1 is KGHSH and CDR2 is LQKENI. Trimming removed 2 bases at V and 10 bases at J, with 12 bases between. There are 13 residues in the CDR3. The CDR3 coding sequence is TGTGCCAGCTCACCAATCAGGGGTTGGGAGCAGTTCTTC. Translating gives CASSPIRGWEQFF.

V gene TRBV19 combines with J gene TRBJ2-3, with 12 positions matching TRBD2. The CDR3 covers 16 residues. V shed 7 bases and J 4 bases; nucleotides not matched to a gene: 9. CDR1 and CDR2 from the germline V gene are LNHDA and SQIVND (reference sequence). CDR3 protein: CASNHATSGSSDTQYF. The CDR3 nucleotides read TGTGCCAGTAACCATGCGACTAGCGGGAGTTCAGATACGCAGTATTTT. The entire variable domain, with the rest obtained from reference TRBV19 and TRBJ2-3, is as follows: DGGITQSPKYLFRKEGQNVTLSCEQNLNHDAMYWYRQDPGQGLRLIYYSQIVNDFQKGDIAEGYSVSREKKESFPLTVTSAQKNPTAFYLCASNHATSGSSDTQYFGPGTRLTVL.

The V call is TRBV5-6, the J call TRBJ1-1; D remains unclear. In germline, CDR1 is SGHDT, CDR2 YYEEEE. This CDR3 region has 12 residues. V was shortened by 2 bases and J by 1 base, with 3 bases between the two germline ends. This CDR3 is CASSFGNTEAFF. CDR3 nucleotide sequence: TGTGCCAGCAGCTTTGGGAACACTGAAGCTTTCTTT.

The chain uses TRBV25-1 and TRBJ2-3; D call uncertain. The CDR3 is 13 amino acids. From germline, CDR1 is MGHDK and CDR2 SYGVNS. V shed 0 bases and J shed 2 bases, with 3 bases lying between them. The CDR3 here is CASSEYHTDTQYF. CDR3 DNA sequence: TGTGCCAGCAGTGAATACCACACAGATACGCAGTATTTT.

The chain couples TRBV2 to TRBJ1-2, with D unresolved. Germline V gives CDR1 SNHLY, CDR2 FYNNEI. The length of the CDR3 is 14 residues. The V end lost 2 bases, the J end lost 7 bases, and 14 bases lay between the germline ends. This CDR3 reads CASSETGSWRGYTF. The CDR3 DNA sequence: TGTGCCAGCAGTGAAACGGGGAGTTGGCGTGGCTACACCTTC.

Only one count was recorded for this clone. In DNA, the CDR3 is TGCAGCGTAGGGGAATACTCCTACGAGCAGTACTTC. Its protein product is CSVGEYSYEQYF. This chain joins TRBV29-1 and TRBJ2-7; perhaps TRBD1 as D (5 bases). The CDR3 spans 12 residues. Trimming pared 6 bases from V and 0 bases from J, leaving 9 bases between. CDR1 SQVTM and CDR2 ANQGSEA come from the germline V gene.

The chain combines TRBV6-1 with TRBJ2-7; 10 bases fit TRBD2. CDR3 length: 15 amino acids. Germline-derived CDR1 and CDR2 are MNHNS and SASEGT. Germline trimming cut 6 bases from V and 2 bases from J; bases unmatched to any gene: 7. The CDR3 region is CASRETSGATYEQYF. CDR3 nucleotides: TGTGCCAGCAGGGAAACTAGCGGGGCCACCTACGAGCAGTACTTC.